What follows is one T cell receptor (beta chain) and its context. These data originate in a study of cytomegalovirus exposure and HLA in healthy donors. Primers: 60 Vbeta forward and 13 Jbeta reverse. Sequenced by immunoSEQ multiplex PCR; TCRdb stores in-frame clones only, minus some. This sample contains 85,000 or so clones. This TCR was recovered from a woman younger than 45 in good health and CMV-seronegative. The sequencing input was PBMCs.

The CDR3: CASSVAGPGIESYEQYF. Written as DNA, the CDR3 is TGCGCCAGCAGCGTAGCGGGACCAGGTATTGAATCCTACGAGCAGTACTTC. The genes are TRBV5-1 and TRBJ2-7; 8 bases are shared with TRBD2. V lost 4 bases and J lost 1; bases outside the gene matches: 13. This CDR3 has 17 residues. Germline V gene sequence: CDR1 SGHRS, CDR2 YFSETQ.